A selection of T cell receptor beta chains follows, all from one sample in a study of blood T cell repertoires in COVID-19. Sequenced by immunoSEQ multiplex PCR; TCRdb stores in-frame clones only, minus some. The top ten hold around 4.8% of the sample, which has tens of thousands of clones, over 60% seen once. The sample taken for sequencing was peripheral blood. Receptor source: a woman in her 70s with COVID-19, enrolled during active disease. The conserved cysteine and the conserved F or W are not part of the CDR3 here.

j_call v_call cdr3_aa
TRBJ1-2 TRBV7-6 ASSSTELGGYT
TRBJ1-1 TRBV27 ASSPHRTGANTEAF
TRBJ2-2 TRBV7-3 ASSPWTGANTGELF
TRBJ2-2 TRBV19 ASSRTGGPTGELF
TRBJ2-6 TRBV4-3 ASSQEAGSGANVLT
TRBJ1-1 TRBV3-1/TRBV3-2 ASSLFGTRTYTEAF
TRBJ2-1 TRBV4-2 ASSQDPSGGYNEQF
TRBJ1-2 TRBV19 ASSITGSGDGYT
TRBJ2-2 TRBV6-2/TRBV6-3 ASSPLRGGNTGELF
TRBJ2-3 TRBV5-4 ASSLPARGSDTQY
TRBJ2-1 TRBV5-1 ASSLVGSGRNNEQF
TRBJ1-5 TRBV10-3 AVGQGGVQPQH
TRBJ2-1 TRBV6-5 ASSYSRGVENEQF
TRBJ1-1 TRBV27 ASSFTGPHMNTEAF
TRBJ1-6 TRBV7-9 ASSQKEGAGSPLH
TRBJ1-2 TRBV7-2 ASSSMDRAGYT
TRBJ2-5 TRBV5-6 ASSLALFQETQY
TRBJ1-5 TRBV6-5 ASGTGEYNQPQH
TRBJ2-2 TRBV2 ASSYTSNTGELF
TRBJ1-1 TRBV6-5 ASSSRPGQVTEAF
TRBJ2-3 TRBV15 ATSRGGGVGTDTQY
TRBJ1-1 TRBV3-1/TRBV3-2 ASSRRQGAPNTEAF
TRBJ1-2 TRBV19 ASSRGGLYGYT
TRBJ1-3 TRBV27 ASSRGIDAADTIY
TRBJ2-1 TRBV7-2 ASSLTLGTRGFNEQF
TRBJ1-1 TRBV4-3 ASSPSSGGGMNTEAF
TRBJ2-1 TRBV5-1 ASSSSGTGGYEQF
TRBJ1-5 TRBV7-2 ASSLRGQGGNQPQH
TRBJ1-1 TRBV7-2 ASSLILAGNTEAF
TRBJ1-5 TRBV6-5 ASSPTGGNQPQH
TRBJ1-2 TRBV2 ASSVGGWHGYT
TRBJ1-1 TRBV5-1 ASSLDGRPNTEAF
TRBJ1-2 TRBV6-2/TRBV6-3 ASSRDSLYGYT
TRBJ2-3 TRBV6-4 ASSDSPGTDTQY
TRBJ1-2 TRBV4-3 ASSQDAGSDYGYT
TRBJ1-5 TRBV5-1 ASSLGDRDGEQPQH
TRBJ1-5 TRBV4-2 ASSQDLQGYNQPQH
TRBJ2-2 TRBV19 ASSMSGGSGAGELF
TRBJ1-1 TRBV6-2/TRBV6-3 ASSYSGRRVPEAF
TRBJ2-2 TRBV6-5 ATSGLWGTGELF
TRBJ2-1 TRBV29-1 SVAFGLAPGNEQF
TRBJ2-1 TRBV18 ASSPLRGPYNEQF
TRBJ2-2 TRBV6-6 ASLGGGGSTGELF
TRBJ2-1 TRBV19 ASSIDLASYNEQF
TRBJ2-4 TRBV7-3 ASSLRGGGRPKNIQY